The clone carrying this T cell receptor beta chain has just a few counts. Its antigen remains unidentified. Blood was drawn once from each donor into heparinised tubes. The draws averaged about 120 mL. This sample is part of a study of beta chain features in type 1 diabetes. General study points: VDJ junctions in type 1 diabetes patients carried more deletions and fewer insertions. Shorter templates might be favored by PCR, equally in patients and controls.

The sequenced template was cDNA made from the entire isolated RNA. Sequencing used immunoSEQ multiplex PCR; TCRdb keeps in-frame clones, though not all of them. The table has 250,000 to 350,000 clones, around 15% seen once. This CDR3 has 15 amino acids. Germline loops: CDR1 SNHLY, CDR2 FYNNEI. Trimming took off 5 bases at V and 0 bases at J, with 10 bases between the two ends. V gene TRBV2 combines with J gene TRBJ1-4, with D possibly matching TRBD1 (5 bases). This TCR was sampled from a man between 25 and 39 years old in good health. The specimen was central memory CD4+ T cells from blood. The CDR3 spells CASSRRQSTNEKLFF. In DNA form, the CDR3 reads TGTGCCAGCAGTAGACGACAGTCAACTAATGAAAAACTGTTTTTT.